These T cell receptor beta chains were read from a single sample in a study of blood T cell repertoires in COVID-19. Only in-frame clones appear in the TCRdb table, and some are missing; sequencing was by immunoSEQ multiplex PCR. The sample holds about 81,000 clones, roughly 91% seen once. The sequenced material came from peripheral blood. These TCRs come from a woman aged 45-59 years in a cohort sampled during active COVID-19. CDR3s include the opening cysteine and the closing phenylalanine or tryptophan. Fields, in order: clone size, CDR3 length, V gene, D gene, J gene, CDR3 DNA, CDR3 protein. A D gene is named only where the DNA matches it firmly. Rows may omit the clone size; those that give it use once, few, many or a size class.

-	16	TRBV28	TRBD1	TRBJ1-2	TGTGCCAGCAGTTCCAACCTTGCTGTGACAGGGGGGGGCTACACCTTC	CASSSNLAVTGGGYTF
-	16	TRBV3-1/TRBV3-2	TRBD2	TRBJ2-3	TGTGCCAGCAGCCAACCCACTAGCGGGAGCACAGATACGCAGTATTTT	CASSQPTSGSTDTQYF
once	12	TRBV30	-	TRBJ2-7	TGTGCCTGGAATAGACAGCGAAGCGAGCAGTACTTC	CAWNRQRSEQYF
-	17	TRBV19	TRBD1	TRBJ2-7	TGTGCCAGTAGTACCCAGACAGGGGGCGCCGTTACCTACGAGCAGTACTTC	CASSTQTGGAVTYEQYF
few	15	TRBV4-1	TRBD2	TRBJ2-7	TGCGCCAGCAGGCGACTAGCGGGGGGGACCTACGAGCAGTACTTC	CASRRLAGGTYEQYF
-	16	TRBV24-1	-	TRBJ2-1	TGTGCCACCAGTGAATCGGGGCAGGGGTATGGCGATGAGCAGTTCTTC	CATSESGQGYGDEQFF
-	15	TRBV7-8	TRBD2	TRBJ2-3	TGTGCCAGCAGCACGGGGGGGGTTAGCACAGATACGCAGTATTTT	CASSTGGVSTDTQYF
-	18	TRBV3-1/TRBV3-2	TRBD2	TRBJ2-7	TGTGCCAGCAGCCTCCTAGCGGGGGGACGGACCTACTCCTACGAGCAGTACTTC	CASSLLAGGRTYSYEQYF
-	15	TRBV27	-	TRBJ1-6	TGTGCCAGCAGTTTAATGTGGGGGGGGAATTCACCCCTCCACTTT	CASSLMWGGNSPLHF
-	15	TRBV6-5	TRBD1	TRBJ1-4	TGTGCCAGCATTCCCACGGGACAGAGGAGGGAAAAACTGTTTTTT	CASIPTGQRREKLFF
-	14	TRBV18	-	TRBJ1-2	TGTGCCAGCTCACCACCAGACAGTAACTATGGCTACACCTTC	CASSPPDSNYGYTF
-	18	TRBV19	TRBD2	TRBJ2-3	TGTGCCGGCCAGGGACTAGCGCCGGTACAGCTTCGCACAGATACGCAGTATTTT	CAGQGLAPVQLRTDTQYF
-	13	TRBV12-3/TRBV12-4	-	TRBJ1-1	TGTGCCAGTGATAACAGGCGTCCCACTGAAGCTTTCTTT	CASDNRRPTEAFF
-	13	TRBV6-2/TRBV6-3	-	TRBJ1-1	TGTGCCAGCAGTCAACAGGGAGTCACTGAAGCTTTCTTT	CASSQQGVTEAFF
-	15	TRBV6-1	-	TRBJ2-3	TGTGCCAGCAGTGAAGGACAACTTAGCACAGATACGCAGTATTTT	CASSEGQLSTDTQYF
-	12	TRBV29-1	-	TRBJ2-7	TGCAGCGTTGATTGGCGGGGATCCGAGCAGTACTTC	CSVDWRGSEQYF
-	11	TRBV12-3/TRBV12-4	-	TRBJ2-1	TGTGCCAGCACCCTAGGGCCAGGGCGGTTCTTC	CASTLGPGRFF
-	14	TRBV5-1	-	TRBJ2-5	TGCGCCAGCAACAGGGGAGGAAGGCAAGAGACCCAGTACTTC	CASNRGGRQETQYF
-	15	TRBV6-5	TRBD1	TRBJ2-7	TGTGCCAGCAGCAACGGACAGGGTAGCTCCTACGAGCAGTACTTC	CASSNGQGSSYEQYF
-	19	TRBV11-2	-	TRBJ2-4	TGTGCCAGCAGCTCGGACCGGGACAAGGAGCTCCTAGCCAAAAACATTCAGTACTTC	CASSSDRDKELLAKNIQYF
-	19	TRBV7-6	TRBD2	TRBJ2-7	TGTGCCAGCAGCCCCCGCGGGGGGCGACCAGCGGCCCGGTCCTACGAGCAGTACTTC	CASSPRGGRPAARSYEQYF
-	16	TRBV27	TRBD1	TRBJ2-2	TGTGCCAGCAGCATGAATAGGGGGCTCAACACCGGGGAGCTGTTTTTT	CASSMNRGLNTGELFF
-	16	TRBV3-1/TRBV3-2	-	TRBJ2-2	TGTGCCAGCAGCCAAGAGAGATTGGGACACGCCGGGGAGCTGTTTTTT	CASSQERLGHAGELFF
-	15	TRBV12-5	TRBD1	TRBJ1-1	TGTGCTAGTGGATCCTCGGGACAGGGGGTAACTGAAGCTTTCTTT	CASGSSGQGVTEAFF
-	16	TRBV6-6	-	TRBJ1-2	TGTGCCAGCAGCTACGCCCGGGGGGGCAGACCGTATGGCTACACCTTC	CASSYARGGRPYGYTF
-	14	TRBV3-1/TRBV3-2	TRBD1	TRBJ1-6	TGTGCCAGCAGCCTTGGGGACAGGGGATCACCCCTCCACTTT	CASSLGDRGSPLHF
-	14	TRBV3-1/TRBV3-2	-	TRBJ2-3	TGTGCCAGCAGCCAAGGCGGGAGCACAGATACGCAGTATTTT	CASSQGGSTDTQYF
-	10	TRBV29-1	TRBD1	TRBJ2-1	TGCAGCGTCCAGACAGGGGGCAGGCTCTTC	CSVQTGGRLF